The entry that follows covers one TCR beta chain sequence. Its target is not known. V lost 8 bases, J lost 0 bases, and 8 bases lay in between. CDR1 is SGHAT and CDR2 is FQNNGV in the germline V gene. The CDR3 has 13 amino acids. PCR used 60 Vbeta primers and 13 Jbeta primers. Authors' data handling: In a later analysis, 75 million to 95 million unique TCR beta chains included roughly 11 million shared by two or more donors. TCRdb keeps only in-frame clones here, not all; method: immunoSEQ multiplex PCR. The V and J calls and clone size were taken over from that table, and D and trimming were inferred from the DNA. Among roughly 130,000 clones listed, around 74% were seen once. The data are from a study of cytomegalovirus exposure and HLA in healthy donors. Study-wide results and caveats: Earlier results showed most TCR beta V segments being productive about 87% or about 30% of the time. Common viral pathogens seemed, in a later analysis, to connect with several of the most significant clusters.

The J gene is TRBJ2-1, the V gene TRBV11-2; no reliable D call. The sequenced sample was PBMCs. This TCR was recovered from a young man in good health and CMV-seropositive. CDR3 protein: CASSLYSYNEQFF. In nucleotides, the CDR3 is TGTGCCAGCTCTCTTTACTCCTACAATGAGCAGTTCTTC.